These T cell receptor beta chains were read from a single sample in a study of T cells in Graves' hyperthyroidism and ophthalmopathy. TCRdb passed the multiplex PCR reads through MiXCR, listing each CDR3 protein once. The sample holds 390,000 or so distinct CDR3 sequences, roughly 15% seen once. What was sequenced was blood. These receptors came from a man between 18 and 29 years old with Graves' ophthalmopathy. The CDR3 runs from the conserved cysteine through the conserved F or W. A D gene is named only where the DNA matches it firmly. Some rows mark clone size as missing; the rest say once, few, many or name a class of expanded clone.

CSAVIGGGATDTQYF TGCAGTGCCGTCATTGGCGGGGGGGCCACAGATACGCAGTATTTT TRBD2 many TRBJ2-3 TRBV20-1
CASSPIAGSGVKQYF TGTGCCAGCAGCCCCATAGCGGGGAGCGGTGTTAAGCAGTACTTC TRBD2 many TRBJ2-7 TRBV11-2
CATSGGRPEQYF TGTGCCACCAGCGGAGGAAGGCCCGAGCAGTACTTC NA many TRBJ2-7 TRBV15
CASSWRDRGPDEKLFF TGTGCCAGCAGCTGGCGGGACAGGGGGCCTGATGAAAAACTGTTTTTT TRBD1 many TRBJ1-4 TRBV7-9
CASSQGPWELFF TGTGCCAGCAGCCAGGGCCCCTGGGAGCTGTTTTTT NA many TRBJ2-2 TRBV3-1
CASSGWSYYSNQPQHF TGTGCCAGCAGTGGGTGGAGCTACTATAGCAATCAGCCCCAGCATTTT NA many TRBJ1-5 TRBV2
CASSQEGTSGGSTDTQYF TGTGCCAGCAGCCAAGAAGGGACTAGCGGGGGTAGCACAGATACGCAGTATTTT TRBD2 NA TRBJ2-3 TRBV4-2
CASRRIGGTYEQYF TGTGCCAGCAGGAGGATCGGGGGCACCTACGAGCAGTACTTC NA many TRBJ2-7 TRBV5-5
CASSLIGQETQYF TGTGCCAGCAGCTTGATAGGGCAAGAGACCCAGTACTTC NA many TRBJ2-5 TRBV5-5
CASSQVISLDNEQFF TGTGCCAGCAGCCAAGTCATTAGCCTAGACAATGAGCAGTTCTTC NA NA TRBJ2-1 TRBV3-1
CASSVVEGYGYTF TGTGCCAGCAGCGTAGTCGAGGGGTATGGCTACACCTTC NA NA TRBJ1-2 TRBV9
CASSLQGGGNIQYF TGTGCCAGCAGTTTGCAGGGAGGGGGAAACATTCAGTACTTC NA many TRBJ2-4 TRBV28
CARRERAEAFF TGTGCCAGGAGGGAAAGGGCTGAAGCTTTCTTT NA many TRBJ1-1 TRBV2
CASSLDEDTEAFF TGTGCCAGCAGCTTGGATGAAGACACTGAAGCTTTCTTT NA many TRBJ1-1 TRBV11-3
CSARRPGTSGRGEQYF TGCAGTGCTAGAAGACCCGGGACTAGCGGGAGAGGCGAGCAGTACTTC TRBD2 many TRBJ2-7 TRBV20-1
CASSESRGADTQYF TGTGCCAGCAGTGAATCCCGGGGAGCAGATACGCAGTATTTT NA few TRBJ2-3 TRBV6-1
CASTSGGLGYTF TGTGCCAGCACCTCAGGGGGTTTAGGCTACACCTTC TRBD1 NA TRBJ1-2 TRBV27
CASSLGGVEKLFF TGTGCCAGCAGTTTGGGAGGGGTCGAAAAACTGTTTTTT NA many TRBJ1-4 TRBV12-3/TRBV12-4
CASLLESSYEQYF TGTGCCAGTTTACTGGAAAGCTCCTACGAGCAGTACTTC NA many TRBJ2-7 TRBV2
CASSYLWDKQGNQPQHF TGTGCCAGCAGTTACTTATGGGATAAACAGGGTAATCAGCCCCAGCATTTT NA few TRBJ1-5 TRBV6-5
CASSLWGQVFNTEAFF TGTGCCAGCAGCTTGTGGGGACAGGTCTTCAACACTGAAGCTTTCTTT TRBD1 many TRBJ1-1 TRBV5-6
CSARGLAGKETQYF TGCAGTGCTAGAGGACTAGCGGGGAAAGAGACCCAGTACTTC TRBD2 many TRBJ2-5 TRBV20-1
CASSFTLQDTEAFF TGTGCCAGCAGCTTTACACTACAGGACACTGAAGCTTTCTTT NA many TRBJ1-1 TRBV11-2
CASGLVQSQDRVNTEAFF TGTGCTAGTGGTTTGGTACAGTCCCAGGACAGGGTGAACACTGAAGCTTTCTTT TRBD1 NA TRBJ1-1 TRBV12-5